The rows below give T cell receptor beta chains drawn from one sample of a study of cytomegalovirus exposure and HLA in healthy donors. Produced via immunoSEQ multiplex PCR; TCRdb's table is partial and in-frame only. The sample consists of about 130,000 clones, approximately 87% of them appearing once. The sample consisted of PBMCs. The receptors here all came from a young man in good health and CMV-seropositive. Both conserved end residues are trimmed from each CDR3. The size entry is marked missing in some rows and otherwise reads once, few, many or a size class.

medium-sized TRBJ2-2 TRBV4-1 ASSPASAGGHGELF
NA TRBJ2-7 TRBV11-3 ASSSDRGQQY
NA TRBJ2-3 TRBV10-2 ASSELAGIDTQY
NA TRBJ1-5 TRBV21-1 ASSNPTGGNNQPQH
NA TRBJ2-5 TRBV11-2 ASSLVVLSGGATETQY
NA TRBJ2-2 TRBV6-4 ASSLGQGAITGELF
NA TRBJ2-1 TRBV9 ASSVATIPSGGNNEQF
once TRBJ2-7 TRBV7-4 ASSFSKPGYEQY
NA TRBJ2-3 TRBV29-1 SVTSTDTQY
NA TRBJ2-5 TRBV6-5 ASTSTQVAGGTQY
NA TRBJ2-2 TRBV30 AWSVRDTGELF
NA TRBJ1-5 TRBV30 AWSPRGATNQPQH
NA TRBJ2-1 TRBV19 ASSLGQTLYNEQF
NA TRBJ2-7 TRBV5-4 ASSSDMYEQY
NA TRBJ2-7 TRBV13 ASSAGTPDPYEQY
NA TRBJ2-3 TRBV4-1 ASSQLGLATDTQY
NA TRBJ1-2 TRBV2 ASSVTGTNYGYT
NA TRBJ2-5 TRBV7-9 ASSSQTGQETQY
few TRBJ2-3 TRBV7-3 ASSIDSPTDTQY
NA TRBJ2-7 TRBV5-1 ASSLAETKTYEQY
NA TRBJ1-4 TRBV18 ASSPPTRQGYEKLF
NA TRBJ2-5 TRBV15 ATSREASKGETQY
NA TRBJ2-1 TRBV7-9 ASSPVGASGGASQF
NA TRBJ1-2 TRBV7-2 ASSRDRNYGYT
NA TRBJ1-1 TRBV21-1 ASGDSRFGTF
NA TRBJ2-7 TRBV11-2 ASSLGGSYEQY
NA TRBJ2-3 TRBV7-3 ASSLFPGGTDTQY
NA TRBJ2-7 TRBV7-6 ASSLAGLAGGPPYEQY
few TRBJ1-1 TRBV9 ASSVEGVLYTEAF
once TRBJ2-1 TRBV14 ASSPTLSGGANEQF
NA TRBJ2-3 TRBV5-1 ASSLAERVVDTQY
NA TRBJ2-1 TRBV7-9 ASSLVDYRRPYNEQF
NA TRBJ1-1 TRBV27 ASTDLSAGNTEAF
NA TRBJ1-6 TRBV7-6 ASSANRGFKGARNSPLH
NA TRBJ1-3 TRBV6-1 ASSGGVLLGGNTIY
NA TRBJ1-2 TRBV2 ASNTGLDYGYT
once TRBJ2-2 TRBV6-8 AGPGQGASGELF
NA TRBJ2-7 TRBV11-3 ASRRIANSYEQY
NA TRBJ1-1 TRBV11-2 ASSLVSSTEAF
NA TRBJ2-5 TRBV7-6 ASSPQGAIETQY
NA TRBJ2-1 TRBV27 ASSPSGGSSYNEQF
NA TRBJ2-7 TRBV5-5 ASSRIGTAYEQY
NA TRBJ2-6 TRBV19 ASSTSTGVAGANVLT
few TRBJ1-6 TRBV10-3 AIRQGGQVENPPLH
few TRBJ2-3 TRBV4-1 ASSHTTGASTDTQY
few TRBJ1-2 TRBV19 ASSIKSGQGPRGYT
NA TRBJ1-5 TRBV18 ASSPGGQGNQPQH
NA TRBJ2-7 TRBV18 ASSQGAYEQY
NA TRBJ2-3 TRBV9 ASSLGQGGQY
NA TRBJ2-2 TRBV29-1 SVGTGGTGELF
NA TRBJ2-3 TRBV25-1 ASSEGSGADTQY
NA TRBJ1-2 TRBV9 ASSVEAGYSVNYGYT
NA TRBJ2-1 TRBV7-3 AGSLTGGRDEQF
NA TRBJ2-1 TRBV2 ASRTDTHSYNEQF
NA TRBJ2-7 TRBV14 ASSQGHYEQY
NA TRBJ2-3 TRBV7-9 ASSPAGGLGADTQY
NA TRBJ2-2 TRBV15 ATSRDRLGQGDRELF